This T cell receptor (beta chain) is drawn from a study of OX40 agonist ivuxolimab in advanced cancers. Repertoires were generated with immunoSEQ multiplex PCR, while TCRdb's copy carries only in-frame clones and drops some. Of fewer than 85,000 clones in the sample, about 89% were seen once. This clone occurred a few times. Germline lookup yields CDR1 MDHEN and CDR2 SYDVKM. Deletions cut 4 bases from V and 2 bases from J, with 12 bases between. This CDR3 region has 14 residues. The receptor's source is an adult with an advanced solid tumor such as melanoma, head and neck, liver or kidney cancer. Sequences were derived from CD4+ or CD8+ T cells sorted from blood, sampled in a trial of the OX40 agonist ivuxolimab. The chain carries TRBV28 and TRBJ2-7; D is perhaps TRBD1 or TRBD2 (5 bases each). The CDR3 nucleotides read TGTGCCAGCAGTTCATCAGGGACCACCTACGAGCAGTACTTC. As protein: CASSSSGTTYEQYF.